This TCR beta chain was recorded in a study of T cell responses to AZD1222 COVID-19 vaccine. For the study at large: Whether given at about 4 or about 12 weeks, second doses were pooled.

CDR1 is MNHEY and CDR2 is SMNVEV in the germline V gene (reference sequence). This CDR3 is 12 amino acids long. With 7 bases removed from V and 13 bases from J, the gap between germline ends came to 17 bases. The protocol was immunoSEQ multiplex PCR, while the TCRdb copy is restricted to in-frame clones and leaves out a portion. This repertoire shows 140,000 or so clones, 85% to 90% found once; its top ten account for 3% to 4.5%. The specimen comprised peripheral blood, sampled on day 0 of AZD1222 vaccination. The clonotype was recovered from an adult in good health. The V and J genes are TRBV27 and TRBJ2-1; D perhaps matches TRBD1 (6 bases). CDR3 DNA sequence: TGTGCCAGCAATACAATACAGGGTGGCCAGTTCTTC. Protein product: CASNTIQGGQFF.